The 4 T cell receptor beta chains presented below share a single source sample, sequenced in a study of regulatory T cells in long-lasting Graves disease. Arm-PCR with iRepertoire HTBI primers amplified the CDR3 regions for these TCR beta libraries. TCRdb fed the multiplex PCR reads into MiXCR, producing one record per CDR3 protein. The table has under 500,000 distinct CDR3 sequences, 20% to 25% seen once. As to time point: persistent/refractory GD, antithyroid drugs over 5 years with positive TRAb. Extracted PBMC RNA gave rise to the TCR library. Sequenced here: peripheral blood mononuclear cells (PBMCs), sampled when the disease was refractory, from a patient treated with antithyroid drugs. These receptor sequences come from a female donor with Graves disease.

V is TRBV4-2 and J is TRBJ1-1; D is undetermined. The CDR3 totals 15 residues. Germline CDR1 reads LGHNA; CDR2 reads YNFKEQ. The V end lost 0 bases, the J end lost 0 bases, and 8 bases lay between the germline ends. The CDR3 coding sequence is TGTGCCAGCAGCCAAGAACAAGCTGTGAACACTGAAGCTTTCTTT. This translates into CASSQEQAVNTEAFF.

Notes on this clonotype: This may be a read error, as it is one base from a much larger clone. CDR3 protein: CASSGQGWKVTQYF. The CDR3, as DNA: TGTGCCAGCAGTGGACAGGGGTGGAAAGTGACCCAGTACTTC. The chain joins TRBV27 to TRBJ2-5, with 9 nucleotides matching TRBD1. This CDR3 spans 14 amino acids. With V trimmed by 5 bases and J by 7 bases, 8 bases remained unmatched. Germline CDR1 is MNHEY and CDR2 is SMNVEV (reference sequence).

The table lists this clonotype with a few counts. This chain links TRBV29-1 with TRBJ2-7; 8 bases are shared with TRBD2. J gave up 5 bases and V 3 bases, and 3 bases lay outside the gene matches. The germline CDR1 and CDR2 sequences are SQVTM and ANQGSEA. CDR3 length: 12 residues. The CDR3 DNA sequence: TGCAGCGTTGAGACTAGCGCACACGAGCAGTACTTC. Protein sequence: CSVETSAHEQYF.

This clonotype was counted at least ten times. The chain joins TRBV6-2 or TRBV6-3 to TRBJ2-7, with 7 bases aligning to TRBD1. Germline V gene data show CDR1 as MNHEY and CDR2 as SVGEGT. V gave up 4 bases and J gave up 4 bases; unmatched junction bases: 13. The CDR3 runs to 16 residues. The CDR3 region is CASSSLPGQVGYEQYF. The DNA of the CDR3 is TGTGCCAGCAGTTCCCTACCCGGACAGGTTGGGTACGAGCAGTACTTC.